Given below is one T cell receptor (beta chain) in context. Its antigen is undetermined. Assay: immunoSEQ multiplex PCR; the TCRdb copy retains only in-frame clones and omits some. The sample shows 9,500 to 12,000 clones, roughly 87% of them seen only once. The data belong to a study of STAT3 mutations in large granular lymphocyte leukemia. Study at large: Immunosuppressive therapy was given to more than half of T-LGLL patients.

Study-level findings and limits: Treatment regimens differed across patients between samplings. All newly emerging clones after therapy were STAT3 wild type. Every T-LGLL patient had at least one immunodominant TCRbeta clonotype.

V dropped 5 bases and J dropped 5 bases, with 13 bases sitting between them. Germline lookup yields CDR1 MNHEY and CDR2 SMNVEV (reference sequence). The CDR3 spans 14 residues. The sequence was collected from a man older than 75 with T-cell large granular lymphocyte leukemia. Some clones in this sample may be carry-over from other donors' samples. The gene calls are TRBV27 and TRBJ1-5; no clear D. The sequenced material came from peripheral blood mononuclear cells. The CDR3 is CASSPWQDYQPQHF. For the CDR3, the DNA is TGTGCCAGCAGTCCATGGCAGGACTATCAGCCCCAGCATTTT.